This T cell receptor beta chain emerged from a study of blood T cell repertoires in COVID-19. Study as a whole: PBMCs, B-cell-depleted T cells, or T cells provided the cDNA or gDNA that made up the material.

Data came from immunoSEQ multiplex PCR; TCRdb stores just in-frame clones and leaves some out. The sample carries fewer than 400,000 clones, 90% recorded once. V was pared by 5 bases and J by 1 base, with 9 bases between. The CDR3 totals 13 residues. CDR1 MNHEY and CDR2 SMNVEV come from the germline V gene (reference sequence). The Seattle patients joined while their infection was active and were tracked longitudinally afterward. The chain uses TRBV27 and TRBJ2-7, with D possibly matching TRBD1 (5 bases). The sequenced sample was peripheral blood. The sequence was obtained from a woman aged 30 to 39 with COVID-19, enrolled during active disease. The CDR3 coding sequence is TGTGCCAGCAGTACTACAGGTTCCTACGAGCAGTACTTC. Its translation: CASSTTGSYEQYF.